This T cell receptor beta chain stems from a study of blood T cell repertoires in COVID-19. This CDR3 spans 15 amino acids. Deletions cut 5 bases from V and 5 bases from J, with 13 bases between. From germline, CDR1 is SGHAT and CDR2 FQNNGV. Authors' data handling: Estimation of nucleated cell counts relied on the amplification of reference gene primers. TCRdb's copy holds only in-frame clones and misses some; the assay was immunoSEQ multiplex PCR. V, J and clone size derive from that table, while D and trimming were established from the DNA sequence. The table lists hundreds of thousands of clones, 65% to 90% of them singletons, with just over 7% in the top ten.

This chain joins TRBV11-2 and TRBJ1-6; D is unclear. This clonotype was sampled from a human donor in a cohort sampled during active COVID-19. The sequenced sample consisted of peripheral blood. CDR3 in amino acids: CASSPDGRHNSPLHF. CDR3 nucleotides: TGTGCCAGCAGCCCCGATGGCAGGCATAATTCACCCCTCCACTTT. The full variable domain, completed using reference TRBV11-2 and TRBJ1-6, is EAGVAQSPRYKIIEKRQSVAFWCNPISGHATLYWYQQILGQGPKLLIQFQNNGVVDDSQLPKDRFSAERLKGVDSTLKIQPAKLEDSAVYLCASSPDGRHNSPLHFGNGTRLTVT.